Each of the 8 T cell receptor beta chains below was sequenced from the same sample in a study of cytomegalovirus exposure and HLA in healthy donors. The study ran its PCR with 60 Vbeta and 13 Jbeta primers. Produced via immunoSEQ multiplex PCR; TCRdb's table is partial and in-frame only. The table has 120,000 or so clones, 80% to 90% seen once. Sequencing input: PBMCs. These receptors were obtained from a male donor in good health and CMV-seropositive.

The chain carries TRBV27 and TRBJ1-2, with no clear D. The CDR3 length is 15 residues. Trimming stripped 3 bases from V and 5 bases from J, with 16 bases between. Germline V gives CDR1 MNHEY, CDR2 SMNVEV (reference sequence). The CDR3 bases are TGTGCCAGCAGTTTGTGGGCGGGAGCCCGATATGGCTACACCTTC. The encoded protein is CASSLWAGARYGYTF.

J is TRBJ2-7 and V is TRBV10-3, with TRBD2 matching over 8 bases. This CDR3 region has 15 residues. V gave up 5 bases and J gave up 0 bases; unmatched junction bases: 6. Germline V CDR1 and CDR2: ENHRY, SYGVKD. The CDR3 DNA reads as TGTGCCATCAGTAAACTAGCGGACTTCTCCTACGAGCAGTACTTC. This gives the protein CAISKLADFSYEQYF.

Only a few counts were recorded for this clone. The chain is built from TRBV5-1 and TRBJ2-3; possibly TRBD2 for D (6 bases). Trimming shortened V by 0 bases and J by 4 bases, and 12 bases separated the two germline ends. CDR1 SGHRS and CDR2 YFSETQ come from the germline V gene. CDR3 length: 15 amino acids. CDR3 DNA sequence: TGCGCCAGCAGCTTGGACGGGGGAGTCGCAGATACGCAGTATTTT. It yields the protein CASSLDGGVADTQYF.

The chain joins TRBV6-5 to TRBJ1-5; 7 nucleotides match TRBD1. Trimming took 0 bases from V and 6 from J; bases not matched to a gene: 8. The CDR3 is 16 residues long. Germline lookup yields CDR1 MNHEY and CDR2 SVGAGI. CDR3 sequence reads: CASSYSWVRGSQPQHF. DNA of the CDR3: TGTGCCAGCAGTTACTCGTGGGTCAGGGGGTCTCAGCCCCAGCATTTT.

The CDR3 reads CASSVGLAGGVRETQYF. The CDR3 nucleotides read TGTGCCAGCAGCGTAGGACTAGCGGGAGGAGTGAGAGAGACCCAGTACTTC. This chain connects TRBV9 to TRBJ2-5; 13 nucleotides agree with TRBD2. Germline V lookup: CDR1 SGDLS, CDR2 YYNGEE. Trimming took 0 bases from V and 4 from J; bases not matched to a gene: 6. The CDR3 consists of 17 residues.

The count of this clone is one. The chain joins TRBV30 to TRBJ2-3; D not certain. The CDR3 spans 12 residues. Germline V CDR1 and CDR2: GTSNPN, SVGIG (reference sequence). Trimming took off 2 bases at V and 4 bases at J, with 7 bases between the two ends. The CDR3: CAWSPRSDTQYF. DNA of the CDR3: TGTGCCTGGAGTCCCCGGTCAGATACGCAGTATTTT.

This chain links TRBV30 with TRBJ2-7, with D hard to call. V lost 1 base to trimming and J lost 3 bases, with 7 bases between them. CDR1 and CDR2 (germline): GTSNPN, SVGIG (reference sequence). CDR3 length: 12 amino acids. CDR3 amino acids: CAWSANSYEQYF. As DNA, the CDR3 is TGTGCCTGGAGTGCTAACAGCTACGAGCAGTACTTC. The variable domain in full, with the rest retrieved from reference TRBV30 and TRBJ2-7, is SQTIHQWPATLVQPVGSPLSLECTVEGTSNPNLYWYRQAAGRGLQLLFYSVGIGQISSEVPQNLSASRPQDRQFILSSKKLLLSDSGFYLCAWSANSYEQYFGPGTRLTVT.

CDR3: CASSFGTDYEQYF. The CDR3 nucleotides read TGTGCCAGCAGCTTCGGGACAGACTACGAGCAGTACTTC. The V gene is TRBV27, the J gene TRBJ2-7; TRBD1 agrees at 7 bases. CDR1 and CDR2 from the germline V gene are MNHEY and SMNVEV (reference sequence). This CDR3 has 13 residues. The ends lost 6 bases at V and 3 bases at J; junction bases unmatched: 5.